Below, 25 T cell receptor beta chains from the same sample are listed, as sequenced in a study of T cell changes during pregnancy in multiple sclerosis. The data were produced by immunoSEQ multiplex PCR, yet TCRdb's version contains in-frame clones alone and is incomplete. The table shows about 56,000 clones, with about 87% occurring only once. The sequenced sample was peripheral blood from another person, used as feeder cells. These receptors came from a human donor whose cells served as feeder cells for cultures in a pregnancy study.

The chain is built from TRBV25-1 and TRBJ2-2, with 7 bases lining up with TRBD1. The CDR3 consists of 13 residues. Unmatched junction bases numbered 3, after V lost 5 bases and J lost 6 bases. Germline V lookup: CDR1 MGHDK, CDR2 SYGVNS. CDR3 DNA: TGTGCCAGCAGTCTCACAGGGGCCGGGGAGCTGTTTTTT. Its translation is CASSLTGAGELFF.

This chain joins TRBV4-1 and TRBJ2-7; D is uncertain. This CDR3 comprises 15 residues. The V end was cut by 0 bases, the J end by 0 bases, with 9 bases between. The germline V gene has CDR1 MGHRA and CDR2 YSYEKL. CDR3 sequence (DNA): TGCGCCAGCAGCCAAGATCCAGCCAACTCCTACGAGCAGTACTTC. Protein: CASSQDPANSYEQYF.

This chain links TRBV7-2 with TRBJ2-1, with TRBD2 identical over 7 bases. The J segment lost 2 bases and the V segment lost 7 bases, leaving 14 bases of the junction unmatched. The CDR3 is made up of 17 amino acids. Germline loops: CDR1 SGHTA, CDR2 FQGNSA. CDR3 nucleotides: TGTGCCAGCAACGATGGGAGCTGGGGGGGTGCCTACAATGAGCAGTTCTTC. It translates to CASNDGSWGGAYNEQFF. Full variable domain (remainder filled in from reference TRBV7-2 and TRBJ2-1): GAGVSQSPSNKVTEKGKDVELRCDPISGHTALYWYRQSLGQGLEFLIYFQGNSAPDKSGLPSDRFSAERTGGSVSTLTIQRTQQEDSAVYLCASNDGSWGGAYNEQFFGPGTRLTVL.

This chain uses TRBV28 with TRBJ1-6, with D unresolved. Trimming removed 4 bases at V and 7 bases at J, with 11 bases between. The CDR3 runs 14 residues. Germline lookup yields CDR1 MDHEN and CDR2 SYDVKM. The CDR3 loop reads CASSYPTQNSPLHF. The CDR3 nucleotides read TGTGCCAGCAGTTACCCGACCCAAAATTCACCCCTCCACTTT.

The rearrangement links TRBV7-9 to TRBJ2-5; 7 bases match TRBD1. J gave up 3 bases and V 1 base, and 8 bases lay outside the gene matches. The germline gives CDR1 SEHNR, CDR2 FQNEAQ (reference sequence). CDR3 size: 16 residues. The CDR3 DNA follows: TGTGCCAGCAGCTTAGAGGGGGCGCGGGCGGAAGAGACCCAGTACTTC. This translates into CASSLEGARAEETQYF.

The chain joins TRBV15 to TRBJ2-7; possible D gene TRBD1, 6 bases. The V and J ends lost 2 bases and 5 bases respectively, with 16 bases between them. Germline assignment: CDR1 LNHNV and CDR2 YYDKDF (reference sequence). The CDR3 is made up of 15 amino acids. CDR3 bases: TGTGCCACCAGCAGACGGCCGGACAGACCCCACGAGCAGTACTTC. Its protein product is CATSRRPDRPHEQYF.

This clone has just a few counts. The chain recombines TRBV19 with TRBJ1-2; D gene ambiguous. Germline lookup yields CDR1 LNHDA and CDR2 SQIVND (reference sequence). The CDR3 length is 13 residues. V lost 4 bases, J lost 8 bases, and 14 bases lay in between. The CDR3, as DNA: TGTGCCAGTAGTACGACGGACTCAAGGGGCTACACCTTC. This codes for CASSTTDSRGYTF.

The V call is TRBV10-3, the J call TRBJ2-5; D possibly uses TRBD1 or TRBD2 (7 bases each). The CDR3 is 14 residues long. The V and J ends lost 4 bases and 6 bases respectively, with 15 bases between them. Germline-derived CDR1 and CDR2 are ENHRY and SYGVKD. CDR3 coding DNA: TGTGCCATCAGTGGACAGGGAGGGGTGAAGACCCAGTACTTC. It yields the protein CAISGQGGVKTQYF.

The rearrangement joins TRBV7-3 to TRBJ2-1; D gene ambiguous. The CDR3 consists of 13 residues. The V and J ends lost 3 bases and 7 bases respectively, with 10 bases between them. Germline values: CDR1 SGHTA, CDR2 FQGTGA. This chain's CDR3 is CASSLFQENEQFF. DNA of the CDR3: TGTGCCAGCAGCTTGTTCCAGGAGAATGAGCAGTTCTTC.

The table lists this clone with a count of one. This rearrangement joins TRBV6-6 to TRBJ1-6; the match to TRBD1 covers 10 bases. Germline trimming cut 2 bases from V and 8 bases from J; bases unmatched to any gene: 6. Looked up from germline, CDR1 is MNHNY and CDR2 is SVGAGI (reference sequence). This CDR3 has 16 residues. The CDR3 here is CASSYRSGQGYSPLHF. In nucleotides, the CDR3 is TGTGCCAGCAGTTACCGGTCGGGACAGGGGTATTCACCCCTCCACTTT.

The chain is built from TRBV4-3 and TRBJ2-1; the match to TRBD2 covers 8 bases. Germline V gene data show CDR1 as LGHNA and CDR2 as YSLEER. V shed 4 bases, J shed 4 bases, and the junction held 21 bases outside the gene matches. The CDR3 covers 20 residues. CDR3 sequence: CASSPQGEHGGLAGYNEQFF. Written as DNA, the CDR3 is TGCGCCAGCAGCCCGCAGGGAGAGCACGGGGGATTAGCGGGGTACAATGAGCAGTTCTTC.

This sequence joins TRBV6-1 and TRBJ1-5; 9 nucleotides match TRBD1. Germline V CDR1 and CDR2: MNHNS, SASEGT. The CDR3 covers 15 residues. The junction had 7 bases not matched to a gene; V was cut back by 6 bases and J by 4 bases. CDR3 protein: CASREGQGRNQPQHF. The CDR3 coding sequence is TGTGCCAGCAGGGAGGGACAGGGCCGGAATCAGCCCCAGCATTTT.

The gene calls are TRBV6-5 and TRBJ1-1; TRBD1 might be the D (6 bases). Germline V gene data show CDR1 as MNHEY and CDR2 as SVGAGI. This CDR3 is 15 amino acids long. Trimming took off 0 bases at V and 2 bases at J, with 10 bases between the two ends. The CDR3 spells CASSYSPQGNTEAFF. The CDR3 DNA is TGTGCCAGCAGTTACTCCCCACAGGGAAACACTGAAGCTTTCTTT.

The chain's CDR3 is CASSHGTLNSPLHF. The CDR3 DNA reads TGTGCCAGCAGCCACGGGACTCTGAATTCACCCCTCCACTTT. The chain employs TRBV7-9 and TRBJ1-6, with D possibly TRBD1 on 5 matching bases. CDR1 and CDR2 from the germline V gene are SEHNR and FQNEAQ (reference sequence). This CDR3 spans 14 amino acids. Trimming removed 5 bases from V and 7 bases from J, with 12 bases in between.

The rearrangement joins TRBV9 to TRBJ1-2; 7 nucleotides agree with TRBD1. The junction had 12 bases not matched to a gene; V was cut back by 8 bases and J by 5 bases. Per the germline V gene, CDR1 is SGDLS and CDR2 is YYNGEE. This CDR3 comprises 14 residues. The CDR3 is CASTSTGTDYGYTF. The CDR3 DNA follows: TGTGCCAGTACCTCTACCGGGACAGATTATGGCTACACCTTC. Filled out from reference TRBV9 and TRBJ1-2, the complete variable domain reads DSGVTQTPKHLITATGQRVTLRCSPRSGDLSVYWYQQSLDQGLQFLIQYYNGEERAKGNILERFSAQQFPDLHSELNLSSLELGDSALYFCASTSTGTDYGYTFGSGTRLTVV.

The rearrangement links TRBV4-3 to TRBJ1-2; D remains unclear. The CDR3 contains 16 residues. CDR1 is LGHNA, CDR2 YSLEER, per germline. Trimming removed 0 bases at V and 7 bases at J, with 18 bases between. CDR3 nucleotide sequence: TGCGCCAGCAGCCAAGATACCCGTACCATCCTTGGTGGCTACACCTTC. Translating gives CASSQDTRTILGGYTF.

The rearrangement uses TRBV1 and TRBJ2-3; TRBD1 reflects the table's D call only, with no check against the DNA. TRBV1 is reported as a pseudogene. The CDR3 contains 20 residues. CDR3 in DNA: TGCACCAGCAGCCAGGGGGAGGGACAGGCAAAATTTAGGGTATTGGATACGCAGTATTTT. It yields the protein CTSSQGEGQAKFRVLDTQYF.

V and J are TRBV30 and TRBJ2-1, with D perhaps given as TRBD1 or TRBD2 (5 bases each). V shed 3 bases and J shed 0 bases, with 18 bases lying between them. CDR1 is GTSNPN, CDR2 SVGIG, per germline (reference sequence). The CDR3 extends over 17 amino acids. CDR3 protein: CAWRRHLGTPSYNEQFF. The CDR3 region has the DNA TGTGCCTGGAGGAGACACCTCGGGACCCCCTCCTACAATGAGCAGTTCTTC.

This chain joins TRBV18 and TRBJ2-1; 13 positions agree with TRBD2. This CDR3 contains 15 residues. Per the germline V gene, CDR1 is KGHSH and CDR2 is LQKENI. The V segment lost 3 bases and the J segment 4 bases; nucleotides outside the gene matches: 0. The CDR3 protein is CASSPGLAGYNEQFF. The CDR3 bases are TGTGCCAGCTCACCGGGACTAGCGGGGTACAATGAGCAGTTCTTC.

The rearrangement links TRBV11-2 to TRBJ2-1; D not certain. With 1 base removed from V and 7 bases from J, the gap between germline ends came to 8 bases. This CDR3 is 13 amino acids long. CDR1 is SGHAT and CDR2 is FQNNGV in the germline V gene. CDR3 region: CASSLGAWNEQFF. CDR3 in DNA: TGTGCCAGCAGCTTAGGGGCATGGAATGAGCAGTTCTTC.

This chain links TRBV14 with TRBJ2-3; no firm D call. This CDR3 spans 15 amino acids. V lost 2 bases and J 2 bases, leaving 11 bases between the germline ends. Germline assignment: CDR1 SGHDN and CDR2 FVKESK. The CDR3 spells CASSQWSKNTDTQYF. In DNA form, the CDR3 reads TGTGCCAGCAGCCAATGGTCCAAAAACACAGATACGCAGTATTTT.

The rearrangement joins TRBV30 to TRBJ2-7, with D uncertain. Between the trimmed V and J ends, which lost 4 bases and 6 bases, there was a span of 16 bases. Per germline, CDR1 GTSNPN and CDR2 SVGIG (reference sequence). The CDR3 totals 13 residues. The CDR3 DNA reads as TGTGCCTGGAACGCGGCCCCGCCAGGCGAGCAGTACTTC. This codes for CAWNAAPPGEQYF.

The CDR3 protein is CSARVGYGQFF. The CDR3 DNA is TGCAGTGCTAGAGTTGGTTACGGGCAGTTCTTC. The chain is built from TRBV20-1 and TRBJ2-1; D gene uncertain. Trimming left V 1 base short and J 12 bases short, with 10 bases between. In germline, CDR1 is DFQATT, CDR2 SNEGSKA (reference sequence). This CDR3 spans 11 amino acids.

The genes are TRBV2 and TRBJ2-5; D is possibly TRBD2 (5 bases). V lost 1 base to trimming and J lost 1 base, with 16 bases between them. The CDR3 spans 17 residues. CDR1 and CDR2 from the germline V gene are SNHLY and FYNNEI. The CDR3 DNA sequence: TGTGCCAGCAGTGAAGGGCAGGTTGGAGGTCTCCAAGAGACCCAGTACTTC. Translated, it gives CASSEGQVGGLQETQYF. The variable domain in full, with the rest retrieved from reference TRBV2 and TRBJ2-5, is EPEVTQTPSHQVTQMGQEVILRCVPISNHLYFYWYRQILGQKVEFLVSFYNNEISEKSEIFDDQFSVERPDGSNFTLKIRSTKLEDSAMYFCASSEGQVGGLQETQYFGPGTRLLVL.

The chain carries TRBV7-3 and TRBJ2-1; 8 positions match TRBD2. The CDR3 extends over 18 amino acids. With 0 bases clipped from V and 1 base from J, the junction kept 8 bases outside the gene matches. Germline CDR1 reads SGHTA; CDR2 reads FQGTGA. CDR3 residues: CASSLTAAGGPSYNEQFF. The CDR3, as DNA: TGTGCCAGCAGCTTAACGGCGGCGGGAGGCCCATCCTACAATGAGCAGTTCTTC.